The T cell receptor (beta chain) under discussion was sequenced for a study of beta chain features in type 1 diabetes. Whole-study findings and limits: Across all four CD4+ subsets, people with type 1 diabetes showed modestly shorter TCRB CDR3s. Whether TCRB rearrangement is influenced by HLA type was left unresolved in this analysis. Type 1 diabetes patients had VDJ junctions that carried fewer insertions and more deletions.

Expressed TCRB transcripts were sequenced because the isolated RNA had all been reverse transcribed beforehand. Sequencing was performed with immunoSEQ multiplex PCR; in TCRdb, only in-frame clones are kept and a portion is missing. The sample consists of roughly 340,000 clones, around 13% of them appearing once. Per germline, CDR1 LGHNT and CDR2 FRNRAP. The CDR3 has 8 amino acids, counting both end residues. This clone came up a few times. What it binds is not known. The missing conserved phenylalanine or tryptophan at the end of this CDR3 makes a read error likely. The limits of the CDR3 on the DNA are not certain, so only TCRdb's listed CDR3 is given.

Sequences were obtained from naive CD4+ T cells from blood. The TCR sequence derives from a woman between 18 and 29 years old with type 1 diabetes. The rearrangement joins TRBV12-5 to TRBJ2-7; TRBD2 was called by the table and not checked on the DNA. Here the CDR3 reads CASGFKSR.